The 24 T cell receptor beta chains reported below all come from one sample, sequenced in a study of blood T cell repertoires in COVID-19 (dated by TCRdb to 2019 to 2021). Library preparation employed the immunoSEQ multiplex PCR assay. In TCRdb, the immuneACCESS table is reduced to in-frame sequences with V and J assigned. These tables do not hold every clone; where another copy was compared, an unresolved V gene accounts for under half, and the others remain unexplained. Counted in this sample were about 130,000 clones; around 75% of them appeared once. The top ten constitute approximately 5.2% of the sample. Sequenced material: peripheral blood. All receptors come from a woman between 65 and 79 years old with COVID-19, enrolled during active disease.

The V and J genes are TRBV6-5 and TRBJ1-5, with D possibly being TRBD1 (5 bases). Trimming took 6 bases from V and 3 from J, leaving 15 bases between them. There are 15 residues in the CDR3. Germline CDR1 MNHEY, CDR2 SVGAGI. DNA for the CDR3: TGTGCCAGCAGATCCTTCGACAGTTCCAATCAGCCCCAGCATTTT. Encoded protein: CASRSFDSSNQPQHF.

V gene TRBV4-2 combines with J gene TRBJ1-4; 11 bases match TRBD1. The CDR3 sequence is 15 residues long. V lost 4 bases and J lost 7; bases outside the gene matches: 5. Germline CDR1 reads LGHNA; CDR2 reads YNFKEQ. In nucleotides, the CDR3 is TGTGCCAGCAGCCGGGAAGGGACAGGGGGTGAAAAACTGTTTTTT. This codes for CASSREGTGGEKLFF.

This clone was found a few times. The J gene is TRBJ1-1, the V gene TRBV19, with D hard to call. Per germline, CDR1 LNHDA and CDR2 SQIVND (reference sequence). The CDR3 is 13 amino acids. V was trimmed by 3 bases and J by 1 base, leaving 6 bases between them. The CDR3 region has the DNA TGTGCCAGTAGTATCCGGGGGAACACTGAAGCTTTCTTT. Translated, it gives CASSIRGNTEAFF.

The gene calls are TRBV7-2 and TRBJ2-7; 7 bases agree with TRBD1. The V and J ends lost 1 base and 6 bases, in that order; junction bases with no gene match: 6. The CDR3 is 14 amino acids. Germline V gene sequence: CDR1 SGHTA, CDR2 FQGNSA. CDR3 coding DNA: TGTGCCAGCAGCTTAGTAACGACAGGGATCGAGCAGTACTTC. Translated, it gives CASSLVTTGIEQYF.

The chain uses TRBV19 and TRBJ2-5; possibly TRBD1 for D (6 bases). V lost 6 bases and J lost 8, with 16 bases in between. Germline loops: CDR1 LNHDA, CDR2 SQIVND (reference sequence). This CDR3 has 13 residues. The CDR3 protein is CASRSRGMETQYF. In nucleotides, the CDR3 is TGTGCCAGTAGATCCAGGGGCATGGAAACCCAGTACTTC.

The genes are TRBV7-2 and TRBJ1-3; D remains ambiguous. The CDR3 loop spans 15 amino acids. In germline, CDR1 is SGHTA, CDR2 FQGNSA. V lost 5 bases, J lost 2 bases, and 13 bases lay in between. CDR3 DNA sequence: TGTGCCAGCAGCACGGGGATACACGCTGGAAACACCATATATTTT. Its translation: CASSTGIHAGNTIYF. The variable domain in full, completed from reference TRBV7-2 and TRBJ1-3, reads GAGVSQSPSNKVTEKGKDVELRCDPISGHTALYWYRQSLGQGLEFLIYFQGNSAPDKSGLPSDRFSAERTGGSVSTLTIQRTQQEDSAVYLCASSTGIHAGNTIYFGEGSWLTVV.

This clone has a single count. The chain recombines TRBV3-1 (or the pseudogene TRBV3-2) with TRBJ1-1; possibly TRBD1 for D (6 bases). The CDR3 is 17 amino acids. Germline CDR1 and CDR2: LGHDT and YNNKEL (reference sequence). The V and J ends lost 4 bases and 2 bases respectively, with 20 bases between them. The CDR3 reads CASSRQDSRLLNTEAFF. DNA of the CDR3: TGTGCCAGCAGCCGGCAGGACAGTCGACTATTAAACACTGAAGCTTTCTTT.

Here the CDR3 reads CASRPTGTGNTIYF. The CDR3, as DNA: TGTGCCAGCAGACCAACCGGGACTGGAAACACCATATATTTT. V gene TRBV28 combines with J gene TRBJ1-3, with unresolved D. V lost 6 bases to trimming and J lost 2 bases, with 11 bases between them. Germline V gives CDR1 MDHEN, CDR2 SYDVKM. This CDR3 is 14 amino acids long.

The chain carries TRBV28 and TRBJ1-5, with TRBD1 as a possible D gene (5 bases). Looked up from germline, CDR1 is MDHEN and CDR2 is SYDVKM. The ends were cut back, 6 bases at V and 2 bases at J, with 20 bases in the middle. CDR3 size: 17 residues. The DNA of the CDR3 is TGTGCCAGCAGCGTGGAGGGGAGGGGATTCGGCAATCAGCCCCAGCATTTT. Protein product: CASSVEGRGFGNQPQHF.

The chain combines TRBV11-2 with TRBJ1-2; 7 bases match TRBD1. The CDR3 length is 16 residues. Germline CDR1 reads SGHAT; CDR2 reads FQNNGV. The V and J ends lost 5 bases and 6 bases, in that order; junction bases with no gene match: 15. The CDR3 sequence: CASSPTPTGTSDGYTF. The CDR3 coding sequence is TGTGCCAGCAGCCCCACCCCGACAGGGACCTCAGATGGCTACACCTTC.

V gene TRBV28 combines with J gene TRBJ2-1; TRBD2 is a possible D gene (5 bases). The CDR3 spans 11 residues. CDR1 is MDHEN, CDR2 SYDVKM, per germline. Trimming took 2 bases from V and 12 from J, leaving 8 bases between them. Written as DNA, the CDR3 is TGTGCCAGCAGTTTAGAGGGCCTGCAGTTCTTC. Translating gives CASSLEGLQFF.

The chain employs TRBV7-8 and TRBJ2-1; the match to TRBD1 covers 12 bases. Germline assignment: CDR1 SGHVS and CDR2 FQNEAQ. This CDR3 has 16 residues. Germline trimming cut 3 bases from V and 6 bases from J; bases unmatched to any gene: 6. The CDR3 DNA is TGTGCCAGCAGCTTGCCCCGGGACAGGGGGCCCAATGAGCAGTTCTTC. As protein: CASSLPRDRGPNEQFF. Based on the CDR3 plus reference TRBV7-8 and TRBJ2-1, the full variable domain is GAGVSQSPRYKVAKRGQDVALRCDPISGHVSLFWYQQALGQGPEFLTYFQNEAQLDKSGLPSDRFFAERPEGSVSTLKIQRTQQEDSAVYLCASSLPRDRGPNEQFFGPGTRLTVL.

This clone was detected once. V and J are TRBV5-4 and TRBJ2-7; 10 bases align to TRBD1. Trimming cost V 4 bases and J 1 base; bases outside gene matches: 5. In germline, CDR1 is SGHNT, CDR2 YYREEE (reference sequence). CDR3 length: 15 residues. CDR3 residues: CASSNGQGVSYEQYF. The CDR3 DNA follows: TGTGCCAGCAGCAATGGACAGGGGGTTTCCTACGAGCAGTACTTC.

V and J are TRBV7-2 and TRBJ1-3, with D possibly matching TRBD1 (5 bases). V lost 2 bases and J lost 9, with 11 bases in between. The CDR3 spans 13 residues. The V gene's germline CDR1 is SGHTA and CDR2 FQGNSA. DNA for the CDR3: TGTGCCAGCAGCTTATCCAGGGACTTCACCATATATTTT. Protein sequence: CASSLSRDFTIYF.

This clone was recorded once. The rearrangement uses TRBV19 and TRBJ1-5; 7 bases align to TRBD1. Trimming at V came to 10 bases and at J to 7 bases, leaving 13 bases not matched to a gene. The CDR3 extends over 14 amino acids. Germline CDR1 and CDR2: LNHDA and SQIVND (reference sequence). CDR3 amino acids: CATNLAGGPQPQHF. For the CDR3, the DNA is TGTGCCACGAATCTGGCAGGGGGACCGCAGCCCCAGCATTTT.

This chain joins TRBV28 and TRBJ1-6, with 7 bases matching TRBD1. The CDR3 sequence is 16 residues long. Germline V lookup: CDR1 MDHEN, CDR2 SYDVKM. The ends lost 4 bases at V and 0 bases at J; junction bases unmatched: 3. The chain's CDR3 is CASSSRQGSYNSPLHF. CDR3 coding DNA: TGTGCCAGCAGTTCACGACAGGGCTCCTATAATTCACCCCTCCACTTT.

The chain employs TRBV2 and TRBJ2-3, with D possibly being TRBD2 (6 bases). Trimming cost V 8 bases and J 7 bases, with 13 bases left between them. CDR1 and CDR2 (germline): SNHLY, FYNNEI. This CDR3 region has 12 residues. CDR3 DNA: TGTGCCAGCCGTGGGGACTGGCATACGCAGTATTTT. It specifies CASRGDWHTQYF.

This rearrangement joins TRBV5-1 to TRBJ2-5; D unclear. The V end was cut by 0 bases, the J end by 2 bases, with 8 bases between. Germline CDR1 and CDR2: SGHRS and YFSETQ. The CDR3 runs 14 residues. In nucleotides, the CDR3 is TGCGCCAGCAGCTTGGTTTCCAGTCAAGAGACCCAGTACTTC. This sequence encodes CASSLVSSQETQYF.

This sequence joins TRBV10-3 and TRBJ2-1, with TRBD2 matching 7 bases. This CDR3 is 13 amino acids long. Germline assignment: CDR1 ENHRY and CDR2 SYGVKD. V lost 6 bases, J lost 16 bases, and 15 bases stayed unmatched. The CDR3 here is CAISHPGEGQAFF. The CDR3 nucleotides read TGTGCCATCAGCCACCCCGGGGAGGGGCAAGCTTTCTTC.

Here the CDR3 DNA reads TGTGCCACCAGTGACCCGGGGGGGACTGAAGCTTTCTTT. This gives the protein CATSDPGGTEAFF. The chain employs TRBV24-1 and TRBJ1-1; D might be TRBD1 (5 bases). Trimming removed 4 bases at V and 5 bases at J, with 10 bases between. Germline values: CDR1 KGHDR, CDR2 SFDVKD. The CDR3 contains 13 residues.

V gene TRBV4-2 combines with J gene TRBJ2-1; 7 nucleotides align to TRBD1. V lost 0 bases, J lost 9 bases, and 5 bases stayed unmatched. Germline CDR1 reads LGHNA; CDR2 reads YNFKEQ. This CDR3 comprises 14 residues. In DNA, the CDR3 is TGTGCCAGCAGCCAAGAGCAGGGGGTAGGTGAGCAGTTCTTC. Residues: CASSQEQGVGEQFF.

The chain has TRBV6-6 and TRBJ1-1; D is perhaps TRBD1 (6 bases). The CDR3 has 15 residues. Germline loops: CDR1 MNHNY, CDR2 SVGAGI (reference sequence). V was pared by 7 bases and J by 4 bases, with 19 bases between. CDR3 bases: TGTGCCAGCACCCAATTGGAGGGGGGGCCCACTGAAGCTTTCTTT. Translating gives CASTQLEGGPTEAFF.

V is TRBV4-1 and J is TRBJ2-7; 7 nucleotides align to TRBD1. The V segment lost 0 bases and the J segment 1 base; nucleotides outside the gene matches: 9. The CDR3 loop spans 17 amino acids. Germline V gives CDR1 MGHRA, CDR2 YSYEKL. CDR3 sequence: CASSQEGWPGGSYEQYF. The CDR3, as DNA: TGCGCCAGCAGCCAAGAGGGGTGGCCAGGGGGATCCTACGAGCAGTACTTC.

The chain couples TRBV7-3 to TRBJ2-1; tentatively, D is TRBD1 (5 bases). The CDR3 is 15 residues long. Trimming took off 6 bases at V and 4 bases at J, with 16 bases between the two ends. Per the germline V gene, CDR1 is SGHTA and CDR2 is FQGTGA. The CDR3 here is CASSTDSGRYNEQFF. CDR3 coding DNA: TGTGCCAGCAGTACAGACAGTGGGCGTTACAATGAGCAGTTCTTC.